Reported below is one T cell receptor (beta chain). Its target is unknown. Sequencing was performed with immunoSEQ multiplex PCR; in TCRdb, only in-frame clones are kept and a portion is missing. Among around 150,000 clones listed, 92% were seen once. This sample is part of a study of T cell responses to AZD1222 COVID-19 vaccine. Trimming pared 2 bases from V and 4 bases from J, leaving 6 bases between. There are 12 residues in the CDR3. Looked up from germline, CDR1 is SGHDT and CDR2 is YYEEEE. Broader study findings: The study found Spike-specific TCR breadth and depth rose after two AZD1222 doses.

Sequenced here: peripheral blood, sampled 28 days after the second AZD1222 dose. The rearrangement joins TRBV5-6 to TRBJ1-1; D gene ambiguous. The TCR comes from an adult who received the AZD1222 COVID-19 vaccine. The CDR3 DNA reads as TGTGCCAGCAGCTTAGGTCTCACTGAAGCTTTCTTT. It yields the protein CASSLGLTEAFF.